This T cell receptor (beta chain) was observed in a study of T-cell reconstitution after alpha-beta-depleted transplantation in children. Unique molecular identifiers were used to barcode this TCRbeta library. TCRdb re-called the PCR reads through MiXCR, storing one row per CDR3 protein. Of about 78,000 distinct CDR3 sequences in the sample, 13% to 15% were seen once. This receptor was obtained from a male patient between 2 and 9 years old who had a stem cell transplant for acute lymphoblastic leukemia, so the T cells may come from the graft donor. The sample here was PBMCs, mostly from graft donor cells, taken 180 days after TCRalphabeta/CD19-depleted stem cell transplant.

CDR3 DNA sequence: TGCAGTGCTATTGATCCTACGCAGTATTTT. Its protein product is CSAIDPTQYF. This chain joins TRBV20-1 and TRBJ2-3; D remains unclear. In germline, CDR1 is DFQATT, CDR2 SNEGSKA (reference sequence). The CDR3 has 10 amino acids. V lost 4 bases and J lost 8, with 7 bases in between.